This T cell receptor beta chain was retrieved from a study of blood T cells in healthy people across ages. Primed by a sample-barcoded 5' primer and a J-beta primer mix, a second PCR proceeded for about 6 to 11 cycles. TCRdb ran MiXCR on the 5' RACE reads and lists one entry per CDR3 protein. In the table there are roughly 800,000 distinct CDR3 sequences, 58% of which are singletons. Looked up from germline, CDR1 is SGHDT and CDR2 is YYEEEE. Trimming removed 1 base from V and 1 base from J, with 15 bases in between. This CDR3 comprises 16 residues. The study's findings and limits: Fewer expanded clones and more diversity marked long-lived versus aged donors. Unknown CMV status may confound age-related changes in expanded clones.

Drawing of peripheral blood yielded about 10 milliliters from each donor. Comments on this clonotype: What it recognizes is unknown.

The clonotype was recovered from a man aged 25 to 45 in good health. Sequencing was performed on blood. The J gene is TRBJ2-7, the V gene TRBV5-6, with D tentatively TRBD1 (6 bases). The CDR3 DNA is TGTGCCAGCAGCTTGAGATCGACAGGACCATCCTACGAGCAGTACTTC. It translates to CASSLRSTGPSYEQYF.